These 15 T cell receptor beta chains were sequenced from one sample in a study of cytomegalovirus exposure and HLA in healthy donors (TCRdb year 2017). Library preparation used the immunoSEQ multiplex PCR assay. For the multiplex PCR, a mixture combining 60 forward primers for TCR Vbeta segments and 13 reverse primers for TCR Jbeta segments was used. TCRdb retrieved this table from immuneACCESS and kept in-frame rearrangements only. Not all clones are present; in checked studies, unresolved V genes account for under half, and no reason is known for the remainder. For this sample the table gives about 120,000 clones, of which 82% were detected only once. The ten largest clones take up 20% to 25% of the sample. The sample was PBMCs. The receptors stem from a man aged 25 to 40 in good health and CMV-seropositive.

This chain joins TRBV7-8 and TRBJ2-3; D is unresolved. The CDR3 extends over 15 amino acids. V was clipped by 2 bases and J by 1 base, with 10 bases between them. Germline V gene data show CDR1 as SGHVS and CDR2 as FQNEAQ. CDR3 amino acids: CASSLRSVGTDTQYF. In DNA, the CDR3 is TGTGCCAGCAGCTTAAGATCGGTCGGCACAGATACGCAGTATTTT. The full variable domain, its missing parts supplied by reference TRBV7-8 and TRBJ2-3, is GAGVSQSPRYKVAKRGQDVALRCDPISGHVSLFWYQQALGQGPEFLTYFQNEAQLDKSGLPSDRFFAERPEGSVSTLKIQRTQQEDSAVYLCASSLRSVGTDTQYFGPGTRLTVL.

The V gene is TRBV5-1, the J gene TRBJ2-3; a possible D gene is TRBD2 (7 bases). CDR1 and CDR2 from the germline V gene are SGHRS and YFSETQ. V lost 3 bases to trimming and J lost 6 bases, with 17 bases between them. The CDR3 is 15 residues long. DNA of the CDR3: TGCGCCAGCAGCTCCCGGGGGGCCGACATCGATACGCAGTATTTT. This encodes CASSSRGADIDTQYF.

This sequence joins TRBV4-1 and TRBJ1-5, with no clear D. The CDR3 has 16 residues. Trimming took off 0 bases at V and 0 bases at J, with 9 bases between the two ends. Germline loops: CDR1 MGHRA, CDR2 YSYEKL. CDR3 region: CASSQDWQISNQPQHF. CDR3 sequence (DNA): TGCGCCAGCAGCCAAGATTGGCAGATTAGCAATCAGCCCCAGCATTTT.

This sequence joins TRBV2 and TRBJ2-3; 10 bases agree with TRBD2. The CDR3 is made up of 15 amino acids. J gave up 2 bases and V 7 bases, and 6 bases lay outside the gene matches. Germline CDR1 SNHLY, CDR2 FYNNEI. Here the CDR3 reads CASIRTSGFTDTQYF. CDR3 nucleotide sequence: TGTGCCAGCATCCGGACTAGCGGCTTCACAGATACGCAGTATTTT.

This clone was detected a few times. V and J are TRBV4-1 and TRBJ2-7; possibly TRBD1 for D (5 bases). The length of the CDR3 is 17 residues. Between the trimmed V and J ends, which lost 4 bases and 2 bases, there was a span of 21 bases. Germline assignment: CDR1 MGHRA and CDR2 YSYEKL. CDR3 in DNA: TGCGCCAGCAGCCCTACGAGCCCAGGGCGAGACCCCTACGAGCAGTACTTC. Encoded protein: CASSPTSPGRDPYEQYF.

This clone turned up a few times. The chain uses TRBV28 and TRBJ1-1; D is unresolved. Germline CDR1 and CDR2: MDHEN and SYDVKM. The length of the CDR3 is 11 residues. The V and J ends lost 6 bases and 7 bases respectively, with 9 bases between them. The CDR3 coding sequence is TGTGCCAGCAGGTTAAGAGTTGAAGCTTTCTTT. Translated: CASRLRVEAFF.

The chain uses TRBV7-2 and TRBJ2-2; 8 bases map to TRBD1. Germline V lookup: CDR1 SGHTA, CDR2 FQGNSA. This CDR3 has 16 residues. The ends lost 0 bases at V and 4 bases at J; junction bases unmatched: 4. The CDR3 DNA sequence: TGTGCCAGCAGCTTAGCGAGGACAGGGCGCACCGGGGAGCTGTTTTTT. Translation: CASSLARTGRTGELFF.

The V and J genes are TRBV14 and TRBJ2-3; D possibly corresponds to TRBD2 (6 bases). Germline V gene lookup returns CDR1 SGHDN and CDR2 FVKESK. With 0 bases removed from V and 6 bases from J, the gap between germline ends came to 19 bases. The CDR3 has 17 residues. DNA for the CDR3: TGTGCCAGCAGCCAAGATGCGGGGCGCGAGGGAGTGGATACGCAGTATTTT. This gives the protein CASSQDAGREGVDTQYF.

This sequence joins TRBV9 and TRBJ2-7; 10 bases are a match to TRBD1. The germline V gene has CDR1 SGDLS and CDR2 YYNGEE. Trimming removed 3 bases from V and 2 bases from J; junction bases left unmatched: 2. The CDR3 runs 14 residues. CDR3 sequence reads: CASSEGTGAYEQYF. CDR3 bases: TGTGCCAGCAGCGAGGGGACAGGGGCCTACGAGCAGTACTTC.

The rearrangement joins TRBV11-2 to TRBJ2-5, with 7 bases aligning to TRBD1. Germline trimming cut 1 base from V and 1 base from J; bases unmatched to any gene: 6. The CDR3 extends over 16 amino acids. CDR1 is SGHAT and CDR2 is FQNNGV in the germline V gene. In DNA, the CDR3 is TGTGCCAGCAGCTTAGGGACAGGCAATCCCCAAGAGACCCAGTACTTC. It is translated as CASSLGTGNPQETQYF.

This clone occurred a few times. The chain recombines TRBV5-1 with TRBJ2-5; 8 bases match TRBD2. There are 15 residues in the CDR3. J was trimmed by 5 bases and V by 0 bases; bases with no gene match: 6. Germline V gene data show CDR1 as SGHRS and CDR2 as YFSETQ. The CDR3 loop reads CASSLVGLEAETQYF. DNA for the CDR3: TGCGCCAGCAGCTTGGTGGGACTAGAGGCCGAGACCCAGTACTTC.

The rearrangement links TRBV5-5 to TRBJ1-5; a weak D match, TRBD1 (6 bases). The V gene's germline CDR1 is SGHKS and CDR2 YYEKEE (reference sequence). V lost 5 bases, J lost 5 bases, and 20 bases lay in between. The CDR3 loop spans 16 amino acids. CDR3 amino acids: CASSRSLTGTHQPQHF. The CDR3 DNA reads TGTGCCAGCAGTCGGTCCCTTACAGGGACCCATCAGCCCCAGCATTTT.

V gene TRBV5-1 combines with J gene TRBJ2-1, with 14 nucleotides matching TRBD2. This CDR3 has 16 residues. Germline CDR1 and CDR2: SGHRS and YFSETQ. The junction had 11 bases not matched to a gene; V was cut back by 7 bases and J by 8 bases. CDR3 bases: TGCGCCAGCCTAGAAGGACTAGCGGGAGGACTAGATGAGCAGTTCTTC. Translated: CASLEGLAGGLDEQFF.

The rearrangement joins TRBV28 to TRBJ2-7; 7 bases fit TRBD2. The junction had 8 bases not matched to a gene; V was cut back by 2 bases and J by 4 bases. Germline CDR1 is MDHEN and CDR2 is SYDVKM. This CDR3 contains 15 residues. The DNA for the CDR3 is TGTGCCAGCAGTTTACCGGGGGGAGCGAAGTACGAGCAGTACTTC. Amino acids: CASSLPGGAKYEQYF.

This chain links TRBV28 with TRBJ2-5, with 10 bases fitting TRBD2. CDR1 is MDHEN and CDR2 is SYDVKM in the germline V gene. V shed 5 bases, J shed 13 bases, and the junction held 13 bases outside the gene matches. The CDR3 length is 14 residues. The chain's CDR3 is CASSLPGSGRARYF. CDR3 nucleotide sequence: TGTGCCAGCAGTCTACCCGGCAGCGGGAGGGCCAGGTACTTC.